The next 14 T cell receptor beta chains were all read from a single sample in a study of cytomegalovirus exposure and HLA in healthy donors. Only in-frame clones appear in the TCRdb table, and some are missing; sequencing was by immunoSEQ multiplex PCR. The sample contains about 130,000 clones, around 80% of which appear only once. The specimen was PBMCs. The source of these receptors is a man aged 25 to 40 in good health and CMV-seropositive.

V gene TRBV7-2 combines with J gene TRBJ2-7; TRBD2 matches 10 bases. CDR3 size: 15 residues. Germline V gene lookup returns CDR1 SGHTA and CDR2 FQGNSA. Trimming removed 2 bases from V and 4 bases from J; junction bases left unmatched: 5. The CDR3 loop is CASSLRAGGSYEQYF. CDR3 nucleotides: TGTGCCAGCAGCTTACGAGCGGGGGGGTCTTACGAGCAGTACTTC. Based on the CDR3 plus reference TRBV7-2 and TRBJ2-7, the full variable domain is GAGVSQSPSNKVTEKGKDVELRCDPISGHTALYWYRQSLGQGLEFLIYFQGNSAPDKSGLPSDRFSAERTGGSVSTLTIQRTQQEDSAVYLCASSLRAGGSYEQYFGPGTRLTVT.

The genes are TRBV7-2 and TRBJ2-7; the match to TRBD1 covers 8 bases. The length of the CDR3 is 16 residues. J lost 4 bases, V lost 2 bases, and 10 bases had no gene match. Germline V gives CDR1 SGHTA, CDR2 FQGNSA. The chain's CDR3 is CASSLTTGEFGYEQYF. The CDR3 bases are TGTGCCAGCAGCTTAACGACAGGGGAGTTCGGGTACGAGCAGTACTTC.

The rearrangement links TRBV19 to TRBJ1-6, with unresolved D. Trimming took 8 bases from V and 0 from J, leaving 8 bases between them. CDR3 length equals 14 residues. The germline V gene has CDR1 LNHDA and CDR2 SQIVND (reference sequence). Here the CDR3 DNA reads TGTGCCAGTCGAGGGAGCTCCTATAATTCACCCCTCCACTTT. This codes for CASRGSSYNSPLHF.

The CDR3 DNA sequence: TGTGCCAGCAGCTTAGGACTAGCGGGGGCCGGCGATGAGCAGTTCTTC. It translates to CASSLGLAGAGDEQFF. The rearrangement uses TRBV7-7 and TRBJ2-1; 12 bases fit TRBD2. Losses at the gene ends were 1 base for V and 8 bases for J; bases not matched to a gene: 6. The CDR3 sequence is 16 residues long. Germline values: CDR1 SSHAT, CDR2 FNYEAQ (reference sequence). Complete variable domain (other parts from reference TRBV7-7 and TRBJ2-1): GAGVSQSPRYKVTKRGQDVTLRCDPISSHATLYWYQQALGQGPEFLTYFNYEAQPDKSGLPSDRFSAERPEGSISTLTIQRTEQRDSAMYRCASSLGLAGAGDEQFFGPGTRLTVL.

This rearrangement joins TRBV30 to TRBJ1-1, with a tentative D call TRBD1 (5 bases). This CDR3 spans 13 amino acids. Germline loops: CDR1 GTSNPN, CDR2 SVGIG (reference sequence). The V end lost 5 bases, the J end lost 1 base, and 11 bases lay between the germline ends. In nucleotides, the CDR3 is TGTGCCTGGGATGGGGGGGAGAACACTGAAGCTTTCTTT. It specifies CAWDGGENTEAFF.

The V call is TRBV21-1, the J call TRBJ2-7; the listed D gene, TRBD1, was not tested against the DNA. TRBV21-1 is classified as a pseudogene. The CDR3 loop spans 16 amino acids. In DNA, the CDR3 is TGTGCCAGCACCACTCGAGGCCCGGACAGGGACCACGAGCAGTACTTC. Translated, it gives CASTTRGPDRDHEQYF.

This sequence joins TRBV2 and TRBJ1-5, with D tentatively TRBD1 (6 bases). Germline V gene data show CDR1 as SNHLY and CDR2 as FYNNEI. V was trimmed by 6 bases and J by 6 bases, leaving 12 bases between them. The CDR3 is 13 residues long. Here the CDR3 DNA reads TGTGCCAGCAGGGCCCAGGGGAGTCAGCCCCAGCATTTT. Residues: CASRAQGSQPQHF.

V is TRBV30 and J is TRBJ1-1; perhaps TRBD1 as D (6 bases). Germline V gene sequence: CDR1 GTSNPN, CDR2 SVGIG (reference sequence). This CDR3 is 13 amino acids long. V dropped 2 bases and J dropped 12 bases, with 19 bases sitting between them. The DNA for the CDR3 is TGTGCCTGGAGTCCCGGGGCCGGGGGGCGTTCTTTCTTT. This translates into CAWSPGAGGRSFF.

V gene TRBV10-3 combines with J gene TRBJ2-5; possibly TRBD2 for D (7 bases). This CDR3 has 14 amino acids. Trimming pared 2 bases from V and 4 bases from J, leaving 11 bases between. Germline loops: CDR1 ENHRY, CDR2 SYGVKD. CDR3 residues: CAISEPGEGETQYF. In nucleotides, the CDR3 is TGTGCCATCAGTGAGCCAGGGGAGGGAGAGACCCAGTACTTC.

This clone was detected a few times. The V and J genes are TRBV6-5 and TRBJ2-7, with 7 bases that match TRBD2. Per germline, CDR1 MNHEY and CDR2 SVGAGI. The CDR3 consists of 12 residues. Unmatched junction bases numbered 1, after V lost 2 bases and J lost 6 bases. CDR3 DNA: TGTGCCAGCAGTTACGGGGGGGGCGAGCAGTACTTC. It codes for CASSYGGGEQYF.

This chain uses TRBV4-2 with TRBJ2-1, with 11 bases fitting TRBD1. Looked up from germline, CDR1 is LGHNA and CDR2 is YNFKEQ. With 1 base clipped from V and 6 bases from J, the junction kept 5 bases outside the gene matches. CDR3 length: 16 residues. The CDR3 DNA sequence: TGTGCCAGCAGCCAAGCTACCGGGACAGGGGGCAATGAGCAGTTCTTC. Amino acid sequence: CASSQATGTGGNEQFF.

There are a few counts of this clone. This sequence joins TRBV18 and TRBJ1-6, with D possibly being TRBD1 (5 bases). This CDR3 is 15 amino acids long. CDR1 KGHSH and CDR2 LQKENI come from the germline V gene. Trimming removed 4 bases at V and 5 bases at J, with 12 bases between. CDR3 residues: CASSRQVRDNSPLHF. In DNA, the CDR3 is TGTGCCAGCTCACGCCAAGTCAGGGATAATTCACCCCTCCACTTT.

The chain recombines TRBV15 with TRBJ1-6, with D unresolved. Germline V CDR1 and CDR2: LNHNV, YYDKDF (reference sequence). V was pared by 1 base and J by 1 base, with 8 bases between. This CDR3 region has 16 residues. The CDR3 protein is CATSRGGPSYNSPLHF. The CDR3 bases are TGTGCCACCAGCAGAGGTGGCCCTTCCTATAATTCACCCCTCCACTTT.

The CDR3: CASSPQGQGGNEQFF. DNA of the CDR3: TGTGCCAGCAGCCCACAGGGACAAGGTGGAAATGAGCAGTTCTTC. The chain uses TRBV9 and TRBJ2-1, with D maybe TRBD1 (6 bases). Germline V lookup: CDR1 SGDLS, CDR2 YYNGEE. CDR3 size: 15 residues. Trimming stripped 4 bases from V and 7 bases from J, with 18 bases between.